This T cell receptor (beta chain) was retrieved from a study of blood T cell repertoires in COVID-19. Assay used: immunoSEQ multiplex PCR; TCRdb lists only in-frame clones, some missing. The sample records 70,000 to 90,000 clones, 85% being singletons. The CDR3 has 15 amino acids. V lost 2 bases, J lost 3 bases, and 11 bases lay in between. Germline V gene lookup returns CDR1 KGHSH and CDR2 LQKENI. V usage is TRBV18 and J usage is TRBJ2-1; TRBD1 is a possible D gene (5 bases). The source material was peripheral blood. The receptor was isolated from a man aged 50 or older with COVID-19, enrolled during active disease. CDR3 in amino acids: CASSPLAGNYNEQFF. The CDR3 coding sequence is TGTGCCAGCTCACCATTGGCAGGGAACTACAATGAGCAGTTCTTC.